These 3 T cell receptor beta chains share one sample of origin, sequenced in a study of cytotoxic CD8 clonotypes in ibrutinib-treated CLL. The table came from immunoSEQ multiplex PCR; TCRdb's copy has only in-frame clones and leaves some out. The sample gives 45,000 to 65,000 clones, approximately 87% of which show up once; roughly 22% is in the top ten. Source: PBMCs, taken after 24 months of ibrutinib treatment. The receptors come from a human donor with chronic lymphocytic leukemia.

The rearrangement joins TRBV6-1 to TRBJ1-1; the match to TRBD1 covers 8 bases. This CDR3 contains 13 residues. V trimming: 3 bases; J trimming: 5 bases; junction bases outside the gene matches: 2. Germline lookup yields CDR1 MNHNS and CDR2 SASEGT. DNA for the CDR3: TGTGCCAGCAGTGACAGGGGGCATACTGAAGCTTTCTTT. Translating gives CASSDRGHTEAFF.

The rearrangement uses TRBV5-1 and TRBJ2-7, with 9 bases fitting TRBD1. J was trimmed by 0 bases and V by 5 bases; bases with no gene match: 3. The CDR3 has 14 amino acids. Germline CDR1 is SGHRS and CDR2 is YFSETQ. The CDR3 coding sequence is TGCGCCAGCAGTCGGGACAGGGACTCCTACGAGCAGTACTTC. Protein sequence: CASSRDRDSYEQYF.

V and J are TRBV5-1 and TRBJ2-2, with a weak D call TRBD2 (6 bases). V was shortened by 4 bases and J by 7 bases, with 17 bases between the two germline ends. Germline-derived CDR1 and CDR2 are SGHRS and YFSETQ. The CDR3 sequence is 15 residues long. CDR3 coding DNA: TGCGCCAGCAGCCGAATCGGACTACTAGGCGGGGAGCTGTTTTTT. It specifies CASSRIGLLGGELFF.